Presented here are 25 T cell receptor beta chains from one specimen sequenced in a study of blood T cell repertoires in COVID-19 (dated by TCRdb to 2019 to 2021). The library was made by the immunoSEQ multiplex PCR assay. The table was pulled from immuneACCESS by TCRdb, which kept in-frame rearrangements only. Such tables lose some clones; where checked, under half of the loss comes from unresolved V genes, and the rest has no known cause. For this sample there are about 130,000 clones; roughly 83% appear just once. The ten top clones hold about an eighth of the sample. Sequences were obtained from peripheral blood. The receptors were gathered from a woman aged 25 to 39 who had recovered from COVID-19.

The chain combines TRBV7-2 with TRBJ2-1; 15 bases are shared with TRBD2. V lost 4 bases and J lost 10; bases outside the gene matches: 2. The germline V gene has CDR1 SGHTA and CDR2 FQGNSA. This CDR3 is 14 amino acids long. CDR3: CASSSGLAGGEQFF. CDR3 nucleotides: TGTGCCAGCAGCTCGGGACTAGCGGGGGGCGAGCAGTTCTTC.

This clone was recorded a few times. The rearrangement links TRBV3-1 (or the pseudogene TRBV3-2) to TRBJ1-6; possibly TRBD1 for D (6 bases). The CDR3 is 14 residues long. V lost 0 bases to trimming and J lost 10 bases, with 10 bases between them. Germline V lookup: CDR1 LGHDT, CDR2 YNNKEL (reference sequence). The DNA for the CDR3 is TGTGCCAGCAGCCAAGATAGGGGGAAATCACCCCTCCACTTT. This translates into CASSQDRGKSPLHF.

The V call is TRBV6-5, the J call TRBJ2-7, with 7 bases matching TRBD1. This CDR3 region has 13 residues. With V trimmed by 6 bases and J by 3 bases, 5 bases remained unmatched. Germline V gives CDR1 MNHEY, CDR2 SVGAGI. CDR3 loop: CASSQGVLYEQYF. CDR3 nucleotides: TGTGCCAGCAGCCAGGGGGTTCTCTACGAGCAGTACTTC.

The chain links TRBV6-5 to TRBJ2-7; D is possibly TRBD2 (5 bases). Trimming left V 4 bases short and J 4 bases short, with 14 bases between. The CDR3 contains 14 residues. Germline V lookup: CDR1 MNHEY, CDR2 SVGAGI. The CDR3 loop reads CASSSTGVSYEQYF. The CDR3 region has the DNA TGTGCCAGCAGTTCTACCGGGGTCTCATACGAGCAGTACTTC.

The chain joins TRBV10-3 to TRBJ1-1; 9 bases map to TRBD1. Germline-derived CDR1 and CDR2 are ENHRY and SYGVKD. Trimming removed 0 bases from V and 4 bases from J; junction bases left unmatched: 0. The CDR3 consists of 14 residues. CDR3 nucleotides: TGTGCCATCAGTGAGTCGGACAGGGGCACTGAAGCTTTCTTT. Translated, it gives CAISESDRGTEAFF.

This chain's CDR3 is CASSVQGTDIQYF. The CDR3 DNA reads TGTGCCAGCAGCGTTCAGGGTACAGACATTCAGTACTTC. The rearrangement joins TRBV7-2 to TRBJ2-4, with a weak D call TRBD1 (5 bases). The length of the CDR3 is 13 residues. The V end lost 5 bases, the J end lost 8 bases, and 13 bases lay between the germline ends. CDR1 and CDR2 from the germline V gene are SGHTA and FQGNSA.

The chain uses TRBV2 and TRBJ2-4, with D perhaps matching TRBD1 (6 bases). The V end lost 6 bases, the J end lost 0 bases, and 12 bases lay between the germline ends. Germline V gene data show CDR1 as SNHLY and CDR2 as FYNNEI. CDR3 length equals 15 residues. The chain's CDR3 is CASSIGQLAKNIQYF. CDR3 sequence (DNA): TGTGCCAGCAGCATCGGACAGCTAGCCAAAAACATTCAGTACTTC. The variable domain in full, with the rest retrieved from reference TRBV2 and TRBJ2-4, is EPEVTQTPSHQVTQMGQEVILRCVPISNHLYFYWYRQILGQKVEFLVSFYNNEISEKSEIFDDQFSVERPDGSNFTLKIRSTKLEDSAMYFCASSIGQLAKNIQYFGAGTRLSVL.

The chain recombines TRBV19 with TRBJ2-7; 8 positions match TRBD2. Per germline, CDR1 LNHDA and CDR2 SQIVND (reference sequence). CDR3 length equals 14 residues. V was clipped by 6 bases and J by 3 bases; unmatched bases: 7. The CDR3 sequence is CASSPGGEYYEQYF. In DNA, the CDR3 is TGTGCCAGTAGCCCCGGGGGGGAATACTACGAGCAGTACTTC.

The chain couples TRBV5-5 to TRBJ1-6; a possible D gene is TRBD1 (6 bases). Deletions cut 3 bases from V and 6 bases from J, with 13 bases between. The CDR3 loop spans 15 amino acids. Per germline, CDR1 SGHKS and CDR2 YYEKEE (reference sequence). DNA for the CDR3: TGTGCCAGCAGCTACTGGGGGCCCGGTAATTCACCCCTCCACTTT. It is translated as CASSYWGPGNSPLHF. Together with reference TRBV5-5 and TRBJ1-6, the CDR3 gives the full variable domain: DAGVTQSPTHLIKTRGQQVTLRCSPISGHKSVSWYQQVLGQGPQFIFQYYEKEERGRGNFPDRFSARQFPNYSSELNVNALLLGDSALYLCASSYWGPGNSPLHFGNGTRLTVT.

The CDR3 loop is CASSIFGGRVADTQYF. For the CDR3, the DNA is TGTGCCAGTAGTATATTTGGCGGGAGGGTTGCAGATACGCAGTATTTT. The rearrangement links TRBV19 to TRBJ2-3; 9 bases fit TRBD2. This CDR3 spans 16 amino acids. The germline V gene has CDR1 LNHDA and CDR2 SQIVND (reference sequence). The V segment lost 2 bases and the J segment 4 bases; nucleotides outside the gene matches: 7. Using reference TRBV19 and TRBJ2-3 for the parts outside the CDR3, the full variable domain is DGGITQSPKYLFRKEGQNVTLSCEQNLNHDAMYWYRQDPGQGLRLIYYSQIVNDFQKGDIAEGYSVSREKKESFPLTVTSAQKNPTAFYLCASSIFGGRVADTQYFGPGTRLTVL.

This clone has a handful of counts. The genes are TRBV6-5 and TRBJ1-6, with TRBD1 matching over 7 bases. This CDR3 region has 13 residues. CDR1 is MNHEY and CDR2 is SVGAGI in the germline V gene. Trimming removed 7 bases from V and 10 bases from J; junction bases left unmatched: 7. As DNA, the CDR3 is TGTGCCAGCAAGACAGGGTCTCGGTCACCCCTCCACTTT. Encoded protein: CASKTGSRSPLHF.

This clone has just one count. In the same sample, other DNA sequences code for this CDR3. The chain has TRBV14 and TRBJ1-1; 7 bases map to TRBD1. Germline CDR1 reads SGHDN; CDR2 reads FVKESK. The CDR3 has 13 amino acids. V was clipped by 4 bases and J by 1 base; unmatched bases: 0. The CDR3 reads CASSRQGNTEAFF. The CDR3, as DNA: TGTGCCAGCAGCCGACAGGGGAACACTGAAGCTTTCTTT.

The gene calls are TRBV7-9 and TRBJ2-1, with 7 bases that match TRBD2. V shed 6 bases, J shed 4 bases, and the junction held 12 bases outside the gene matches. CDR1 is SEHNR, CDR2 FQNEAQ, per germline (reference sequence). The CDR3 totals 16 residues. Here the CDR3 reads CASRTEASGPYNEQFF. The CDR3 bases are TGTGCCAGCAGAACAGAGGCTAGCGGTCCATACAATGAGCAGTTCTTC.

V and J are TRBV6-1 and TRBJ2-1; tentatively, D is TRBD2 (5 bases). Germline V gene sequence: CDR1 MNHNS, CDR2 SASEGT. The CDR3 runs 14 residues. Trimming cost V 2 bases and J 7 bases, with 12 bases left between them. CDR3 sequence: CASSERGSANEQFF. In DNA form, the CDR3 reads TGTGCCAGCAGTGAACGAGGGAGCGCGAATGAGCAGTTCTTC.

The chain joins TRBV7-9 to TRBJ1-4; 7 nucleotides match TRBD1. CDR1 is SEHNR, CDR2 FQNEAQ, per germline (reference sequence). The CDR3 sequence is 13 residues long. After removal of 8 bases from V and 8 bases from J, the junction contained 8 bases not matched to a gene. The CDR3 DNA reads TGTGCCAGCGTGGCAGGGGGAGTAGAAAAACTGTTTTTT. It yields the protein CASVAGGVEKLFF.

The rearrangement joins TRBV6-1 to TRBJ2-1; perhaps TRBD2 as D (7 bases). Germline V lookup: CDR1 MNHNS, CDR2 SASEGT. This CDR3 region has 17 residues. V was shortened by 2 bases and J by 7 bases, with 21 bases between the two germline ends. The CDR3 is CASSEIKGKGGRNEQFF. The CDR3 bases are TGTGCCAGCAGTGAAATCAAGGGGAAGGGGGGGCGTAATGAGCAGTTCTTC.

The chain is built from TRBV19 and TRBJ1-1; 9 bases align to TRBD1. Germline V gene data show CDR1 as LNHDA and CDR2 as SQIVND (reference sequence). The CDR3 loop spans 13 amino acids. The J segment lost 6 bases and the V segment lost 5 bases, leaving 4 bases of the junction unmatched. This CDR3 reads CASSGGQGAEAFF. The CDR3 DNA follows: TGTGCCAGTAGTGGGGGACAGGGTGCTGAAGCTTTCTTT.

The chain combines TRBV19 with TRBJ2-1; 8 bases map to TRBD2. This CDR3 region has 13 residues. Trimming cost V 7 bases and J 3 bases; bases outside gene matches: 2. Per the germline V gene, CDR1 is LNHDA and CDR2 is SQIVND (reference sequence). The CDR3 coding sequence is TGTGCCAGTACCGGGACTAGCTACAATGAGCAGTTCTTC. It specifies CASTGTSYNEQFF.

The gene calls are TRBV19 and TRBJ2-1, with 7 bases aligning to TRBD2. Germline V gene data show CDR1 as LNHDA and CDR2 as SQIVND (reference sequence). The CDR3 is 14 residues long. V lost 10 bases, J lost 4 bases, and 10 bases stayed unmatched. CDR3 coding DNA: TGTGCCACCCGAGACCAGCGGGGTTACAATGAGCAGTTCTTC. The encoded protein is CATRDQRGYNEQFF.

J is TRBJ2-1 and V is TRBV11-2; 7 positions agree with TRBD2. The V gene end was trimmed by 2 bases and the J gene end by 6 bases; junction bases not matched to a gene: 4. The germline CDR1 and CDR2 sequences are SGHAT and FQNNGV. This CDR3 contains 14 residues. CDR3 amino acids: CASSLWAGVNEQFF. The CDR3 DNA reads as TGTGCCAGCAGCTTATGGGCGGGAGTCAATGAGCAGTTCTTC.

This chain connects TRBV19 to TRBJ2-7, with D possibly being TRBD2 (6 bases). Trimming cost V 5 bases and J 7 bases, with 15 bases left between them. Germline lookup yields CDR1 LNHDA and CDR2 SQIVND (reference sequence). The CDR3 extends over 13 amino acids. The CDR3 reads CASSWDSAREQYF. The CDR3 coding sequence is TGTGCCAGTAGTTGGGACTCGGCTCGGGAGCAGTACTTC.

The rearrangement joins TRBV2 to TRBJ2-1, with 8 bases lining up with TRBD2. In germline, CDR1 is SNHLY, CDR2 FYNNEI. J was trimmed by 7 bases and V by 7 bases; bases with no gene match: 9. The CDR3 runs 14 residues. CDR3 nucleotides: TGTGCCAGCACGCAGCTAGCGGGTAGAAATGAGCAGTTCTTC. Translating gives CASTQLAGRNEQFF.

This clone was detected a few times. The CDR3 DNA is TGTGCCAGCAGTAGTAGCGGGGGGTCCGATACGCAGTATTTT. Residues: CASSSSGGSDTQYF. The V and J genes are TRBV7-2 and TRBJ2-3; 10 bases fit TRBD2. Germline CDR1 SGHTA, CDR2 FQGNSA. This CDR3 is built from 14 residues. V gave up 6 bases and J gave up 6 bases; unmatched junction bases: 6.

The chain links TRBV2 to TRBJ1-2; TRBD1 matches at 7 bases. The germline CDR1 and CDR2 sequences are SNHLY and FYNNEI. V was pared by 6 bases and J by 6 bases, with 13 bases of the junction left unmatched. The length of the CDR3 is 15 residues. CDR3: CASRDDRVGLHGYTF. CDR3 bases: TGTGCCAGCAGGGATGACAGGGTTGGATTACATGGCTACACCTTC.

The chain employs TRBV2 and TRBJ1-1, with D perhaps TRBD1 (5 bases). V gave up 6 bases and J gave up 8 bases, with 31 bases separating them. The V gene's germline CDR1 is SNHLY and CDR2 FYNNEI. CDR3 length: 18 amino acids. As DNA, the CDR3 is TGTGCCAGCAGGATAACCGGACACATCTCTCAAACTGTGGCCGAAGCTTTCTTT. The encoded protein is CASRITGHISQTVAEAFF.